This T cell receptor beta chain came from a study of T cell responses to AZD1222 COVID-19 vaccine. Study results and limitations: Per reports, nearly half of all spike-specific TCRs target regions that are unmutated in variants. Just a handful of AZD1222 recipients tested seropositive at baseline. White British donors predominated, females outnumbered males, and clonal diversity was possibly underestimated. Repertoire samples came only from after the peak T cell response.

Profiled with immunoSEQ multiplex PCR; TCRdb holds only in-frame clones, not every one. Of 150,000 to 200,000 clones in the sample, around 90% were seen once. The CDR3 is 15 residues long. CDR1 and CDR2 from the germline V gene are SGHRS and YFSETQ. V lost 0 bases and J lost 2; bases outside the gene matches: 3. To note about this clone: The antigen is not known.

V is TRBV5-1 and J is TRBJ2-7, with TRBD1 matching 9 bases. This sequence was found in an adult who received the AZD1222 COVID-19 vaccine. Source: peripheral blood, taken 28 days after the second AZD1222 dose. CDR3 loop: CASSLEQGAPYEQYF. Written as DNA, the CDR3 is TGCGCCAGCAGCTTGGAACAGGGGGCCCCCTACGAGCAGTACTTC.